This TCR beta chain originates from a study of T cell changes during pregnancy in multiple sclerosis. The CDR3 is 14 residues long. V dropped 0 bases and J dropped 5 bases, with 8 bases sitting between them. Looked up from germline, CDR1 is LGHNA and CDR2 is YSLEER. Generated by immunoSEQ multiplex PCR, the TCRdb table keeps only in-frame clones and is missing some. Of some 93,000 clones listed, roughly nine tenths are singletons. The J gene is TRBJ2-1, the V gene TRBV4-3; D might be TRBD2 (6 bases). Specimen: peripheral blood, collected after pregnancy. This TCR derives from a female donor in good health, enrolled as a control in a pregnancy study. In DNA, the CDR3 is TGCGCCAGCAGCCAAGATTGGAGGGACAATGAGCAGTTCTTC. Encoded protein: CASSQDWRDNEQFF.